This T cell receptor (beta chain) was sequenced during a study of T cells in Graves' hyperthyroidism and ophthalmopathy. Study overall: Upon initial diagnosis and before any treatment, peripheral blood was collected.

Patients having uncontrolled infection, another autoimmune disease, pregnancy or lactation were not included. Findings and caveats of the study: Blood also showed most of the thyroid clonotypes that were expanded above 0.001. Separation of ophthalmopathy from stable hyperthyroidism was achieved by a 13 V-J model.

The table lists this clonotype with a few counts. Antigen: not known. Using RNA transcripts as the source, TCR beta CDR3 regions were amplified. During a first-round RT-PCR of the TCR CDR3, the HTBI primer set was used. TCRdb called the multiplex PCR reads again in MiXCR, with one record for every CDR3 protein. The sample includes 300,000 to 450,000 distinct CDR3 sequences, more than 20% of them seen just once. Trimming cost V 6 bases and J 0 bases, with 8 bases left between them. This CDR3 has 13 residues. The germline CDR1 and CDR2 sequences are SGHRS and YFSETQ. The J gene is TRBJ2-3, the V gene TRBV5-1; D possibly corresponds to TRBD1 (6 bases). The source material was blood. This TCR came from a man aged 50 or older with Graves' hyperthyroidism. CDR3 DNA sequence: TGCGCCAGCAAGGACAGTAGCACAGATACGCAGTATTTT. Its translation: CASKDSSTDTQYF.